The 26 T cell receptor beta chains below all came from one sample that was sequenced in a study of blood T cell repertoires in COVID-19. The table came from immunoSEQ multiplex PCR; TCRdb's copy has only in-frame clones and leaves some out. The sample lists 150,000 to 200,000 clones; about 80% were seen once. Sequenced material: peripheral blood. These receptors came from a human donor with acute or convalescent COVID-19. The donor label of this sample is uncertain.

This chain links TRBV6-1 with TRBJ1-1; 8 positions agree with TRBD1. The length of the CDR3 is 15 residues. The V gene's germline CDR1 is MNHNS and CDR2 SASEGT. Trimming cost V 3 bases and J 0 bases; bases outside gene matches: 3. CDR3 loop: CASSEPGQVNTEAFF. The CDR3 bases are TGTGCCAGCAGTGAGCCGGGACAGGTGAACACTGAAGCTTTCTTT.

The chain uses TRBV19 and TRBJ1-6; 9 nucleotides line up with TRBD1. V was pared by 4 bases and J by 9 bases, with 7 bases of the junction left unmatched. The CDR3 runs 15 residues. Germline CDR1 reads LNHDA; CDR2 reads SQIVND (reference sequence). CDR3 DNA sequence: TGTGCCAGTAGTAGCCCGGGACAGGGCAGTTCACCCCTCCACTTT. Translation gives CASSSPGQGSSPLHF.

The CDR3 loop reads CASSIDQSGGLTRAFF. The DNA for the CDR3 is TGTGCCAGTAGTATAGATCAATCAGGGGGCCTAACAAGAGCTTTCTTT. The chain is built from TRBV19 and TRBJ1-1; TRBD1 agrees at 8 bases. The V gene end was trimmed by 0 bases and the J gene end by 10 bases; junction bases not matched to a gene: 13. The CDR3 is 16 amino acids. CDR1 is LNHDA, CDR2 SQIVND, per germline (reference sequence).

This chain uses TRBV6-5 with TRBJ2-3; a possible D gene is TRBD2 (5 bases). Germline V gene sequence: CDR1 MNHEY, CDR2 SVGAGI. Trimming stripped 6 bases from V and 0 bases from J, with 13 bases between. The CDR3 covers 15 residues. The CDR3 region is CASSARTASTDTQYF. In nucleotides, the CDR3 is TGTGCCAGCAGCGCCCGGACTGCTAGCACAGATACGCAGTATTTT.

The chain combines TRBV6-2 or TRBV6-3 with TRBJ1-2; D uncertain. CDR1 MNHEY and CDR2 SVGEGT come from the germline V gene. The CDR3 contains 12 residues. V was clipped by 5 bases and J by 6 bases, with 10 bases between them. The CDR3: CASSLLVDGYTF. The CDR3 region has the DNA TGTGCCAGCAGTCTCCTTGTCGATGGCTACACCTTC.

The chain links TRBV2 to TRBJ1-5; 9 bases are shared with TRBD1. Trimming took 4 bases from V and 6 from J; bases not matched to a gene: 7. Germline V gene data show CDR1 as SNHLY and CDR2 as FYNNEI. The CDR3 spans 15 residues. DNA for the CDR3: TGTGCCAGCAGTGGGGACAGGGTGAAGGGTCAGCCCCAGCATTTT. Residues: CASSGDRVKGQPQHF.

The chain links TRBV6-5 to TRBJ2-5; D unclear. Germline V CDR1 and CDR2: MNHEY, SVGAGI. V was clipped by 6 bases and J by 0 bases, with 8 bases between them. CDR3 size: 13 residues. In DNA form, the CDR3 reads TGTGCCAGCAGCGCACTGAACCAAGAGACCCAGTACTTC. Translated, it gives CASSALNQETQYF.

The CDR3 DNA reads as TGTGCCAGCAGTGAAGGAGTGGGCCAGAACTATGGCTACACCTTC. Translated: CASSEGVGQNYGYTF. The chain has TRBV2 and TRBJ1-2, with D uncertain. The V gene lost 1 base and the J gene lost 2 bases, with 11 bases spanning the gap. This CDR3 is 15 amino acids long. Germline CDR1 is SNHLY and CDR2 is FYNNEI.

This chain joins TRBV5-1 and TRBJ2-3; TRBD1 is a possible D gene (5 bases). CDR1 and CDR2 from the germline V gene are SGHRS and YFSETQ. V was trimmed by 0 bases and J by 3 bases, leaving 11 bases between them. CDR3 length: 15 amino acids. The CDR3 bases are TGCGCCAGCAGCTTGGGGCAGGGTGGGACAGATACGCAGTATTTT. This encodes CASSLGQGGTDTQYF.

The J gene is TRBJ2-7, the V gene TRBV5-1; 10 bases match TRBD1. There are 16 residues in the CDR3. V was clipped by 4 bases and J by 5 bases; unmatched bases: 12. Germline V gene sequence: CDR1 SGHRS, CDR2 YFSETQ. The CDR3 here is CASSHYPGQGIDEQYF. The DNA of the CDR3 is TGCGCCAGCAGCCATTATCCGGGACAGGGGATCGACGAGCAGTACTTC.

The genes are TRBV7-9 and TRBJ1-2; possibly TRBD1 for D (5 bases). CDR1 is SEHNR, CDR2 FQNEAQ, per germline (reference sequence). This CDR3 region has 14 residues. V lost 0 bases to trimming and J lost 8 bases, with 13 bases between them. The CDR3 DNA follows: TGTGCCAGCAGCTTAGCCCAGGGTGATCGAGGCTACACCTTC. Translation gives CASSLAQGDRGYTF.

This clone came up once. The chain recombines TRBV27 with TRBJ2-1, with TRBD2 identical over 8 bases. Germline values: CDR1 MNHEY, CDR2 SMNVEV (reference sequence). This CDR3 contains 16 residues. V lost 4 bases to trimming and J lost 9 bases; unmatched junction nucleotides: 14. The DNA for the CDR3 is TGTGCCAGCAGTTCCTCGGGCAGCGGGAGACTAGTTGAGCAGTTCTTC. This encodes CASSSSGSGRLVEQFF.

The chain combines TRBV3-1 (or the pseudogene TRBV3-2) with TRBJ2-7; 11 bases fit TRBD2. The CDR3 length is 16 residues. With V trimmed by 4 bases and J by 1 base, 6 bases remained unmatched. Germline V gene lookup returns CDR1 LGHDT and CDR2 YNNKEL (reference sequence). In DNA form, the CDR3 reads TGTGCCAGCAGCCGCCTGGGACTAGCGGAGTCCTACGAGCAGTACTTC. Protein product: CASSRLGLAESYEQYF.

CDR3 DNA sequence: TGTGCCAGCAACCGGGAGGGTCAGCCCCAGCATTTT. Amino acids: CASNREGQPQHF. The chain links TRBV12-3 or TRBV12-4 to TRBJ1-5; D unresolved. Between the trimmed V and J ends, which lost 7 bases and 6 bases, there was a span of 10 bases. CDR3 size: 12 residues.

This sequence joins TRBV29-1 and TRBJ1-2; 7 bases fit TRBD1. Germline V lookup: CDR1 SQVTM, CDR2 ANQGSEA. The CDR3 spans 11 residues. J gave up 6 bases and V 5 bases, and 3 bases lay outside the gene matches. The CDR3 bases are TGCAGCGTTCGACAGGGAAATGGCTACACCTTC. Translated: CSVRQGNGYTF.

V is TRBV6-5 and J is TRBJ1-2; D not certain. Per the germline V gene, CDR1 is MNHEY and CDR2 is SVGAGI. CDR3 length: 16 amino acids. V was shortened by 0 bases and J by 2 bases, with 13 bases between the two germline ends. This chain's CDR3 is CASSYSKQVANYGYTF. Here the CDR3 DNA reads TGTGCCAGCAGTTACTCGAAACAAGTAGCAAACTATGGCTACACCTTC.

The chain uses TRBV29-1 and TRBJ2-3, with D perhaps matching TRBD1 (6 bases). The CDR3 spans 13 residues. In germline, CDR1 is SQVTM, CDR2 ANQGSEA. V lost 6 bases and J lost 3, with 13 bases in between. For the CDR3, the DNA is TGCAGCGTACAGGGAATCGGGACAGATACGCAGTATTTT. It is translated as CSVQGIGTDTQYF.

The chain uses TRBV30 and TRBJ2-7; D is unclear. Germline loops: CDR1 GTSNPN, CDR2 SVGIG (reference sequence). CDR3 length: 11 amino acids. V shed 4 bases and J shed 6 bases, with 10 bases lying between them. The CDR3 bases are TGTGCCTGGAAGCGAGAGCTCGAGCAGTACTTC. This translates into CAWKRELEQYF.

The genes are TRBV11-2 and TRBJ1-5; tentative D call: TRBD1 (5 bases). This CDR3 comprises 14 residues. In germline, CDR1 is SGHAT, CDR2 FQNNGV. V lost 3 bases to trimming and J lost 4 bases, with 10 bases between them. CDR3 residues: CASSLKAGNQPQHF. The CDR3 DNA sequence: TGTGCCAGCAGCTTGAAAGCAGGGAATCAGCCCCAGCATTTT.

The V call is TRBV7-9, the J call TRBJ2-1; 7 bases align to TRBD2. CDR3 length: 15 residues. CDR1 and CDR2 (germline): SEHNR, FQNEAQ (reference sequence). The V and J ends lost 1 base and 9 bases, in that order; junction bases with no gene match: 9. CDR3 region: CASSLEAGAIGEQFF. DNA of the CDR3: TGTGCCAGCAGCTTAGAGGCGGGAGCGATTGGTGAGCAGTTCTTC. Based on the CDR3 plus reference TRBV7-9 and TRBJ2-1, the full variable domain is DTGVSQNPRHKITKRGQNVTFRCDPISEHNRLYWYRQTLGQGPEFLTYFQNEAQLEKSRLLSDRFSAERPKGSFSTLEIQRTEQGDSAMYLCASSLEAGAIGEQFFGPGTRLTVL.

The V gene is TRBV7-8, the J gene TRBJ1-4; 8 nucleotides match TRBD1. Germline V gene lookup returns CDR1 SGHVS and CDR2 FQNEAQ. V shed 3 bases and J 5 bases; nucleotides not matched to a gene: 2. The CDR3 consists of 14 residues. CDR3 DNA sequence: TGTGCCAGCAGCTTGGGACAGGAGAATGAAAAACTGTTTTTT. Protein: CASSLGQENEKLFF. Supplemented by reference TRBV7-8 and TRBJ1-4, the full variable domain reads GAGVSQSPRYKVAKRGQDVALRCDPISGHVSLFWYQQALGQGPEFLTYFQNEAQLDKSGLPSDRFFAERPEGSVSTLKIQRTQQEDSAVYLCASSLGQENEKLFFGSGTQLSVL.

The chain links TRBV27 to TRBJ2-3, with 14 bases lining up with TRBD2. The length of the CDR3 is 16 residues. Germline trimming cut 5 bases from V and 4 bases from J; bases unmatched to any gene: 5. Germline lookup yields CDR1 MNHEY and CDR2 SMNVEV (reference sequence). Here the CDR3 DNA reads TGTGCCAGCAGTCGGAGACTAGCGGGAGGGCCAGATACGCAGTATTTT. Amino acids: CASSRRLAGGPDTQYF.

This clone was observed a single time. The V and J genes are TRBV5-1 and TRBJ1-2, with D possibly being TRBD1 (6 bases). Trimming stripped 4 bases from V and 2 bases from J, with 12 bases between. Looked up from germline, CDR1 is SGHRS and CDR2 is YFSETQ. The CDR3 runs 14 residues. The CDR3 nucleotides read TGCGCCAGCAGCCAAACAGGGCTCAACTATGGCTACACCTTC. As protein: CASSQTGLNYGYTF. Full variable domain (missing parts from reference TRBV5-1 and TRBJ1-2): KAGVTQTPRYLIKTRGQQVTLSCSPISGHRSVSWYQQTPGQGLQFLFEYFSETQRNKGNFPGRFSGRQFSNSRSEMNVSTLELGDSALYLCASSQTGLNYGYTFGSGTRLTVV.

The chain recombines TRBV11-2 with TRBJ2-7; D is unresolved. V shed 5 bases and J shed 6 bases, with 14 bases lying between them. CDR1 and CDR2 from the germline V gene are SGHAT and FQNNGV. This CDR3 contains 13 residues. The CDR3 coding sequence is TGTGCCAGCAGCCCCTCCCCCCCCGGCGAGCAGTACTTC. Amino acid sequence: CASSPSPPGEQYF. Supplemented by reference TRBV11-2 and TRBJ2-7, the full variable domain reads EAGVAQSPRYKIIEKRQSVAFWCNPISGHATLYWYQQILGQGPKLLIQFQNNGVVDDSQLPKDRFSAERLKGVDSTLKIQPAKLEDSAVYLCASSPSPPGEQYFGPGTRLTVT.

The chain uses TRBV2 and TRBJ1-3; TRBD1 matches 7 bases. This CDR3 comprises 16 residues. Germline trimming cut 2 bases from V and 4 bases from J; bases unmatched to any gene: 8. Germline V gene data show CDR1 as SNHLY and CDR2 as FYNNEI. The CDR3 nucleotides are TGTGCCAGCAGTGAATCGGCCAGGGGGTACGGAAACACCATATATTTT. Its protein is CASSESARGYGNTIYF.

V usage is TRBV19 and J usage is TRBJ2-6, with no clear D. Germline V CDR1 and CDR2: LNHDA, SQIVND (reference sequence). Trimming took 0 bases from V and 0 from J, leaving 9 bases between them. The CDR3 has 17 amino acids. The CDR3 reads CASSIEHSLSGANVLTF. The CDR3 DNA is TGTGCCAGTAGTATAGAGCACAGCCTCTCTGGGGCCAACGTCCTGACTTTC. The complete variable domain, with remaining parts taken from reference TRBV19 and TRBJ2-6, reads DGGITQSPKYLFRKEGQNVTLSCEQNLNHDAMYWYRQDPGQGLRLIYYSQIVNDFQKGDIAEGYSVSREKKESFPLTVTSAQKNPTAFYLCASSIEHSLSGANVLTFGAGSRLTVL.